There are many counts of the clone carrying this T cell receptor (beta chain). Its antigen is still unknown. The data originate from a study of CD8+CD57+ T cells in acquired aplastic anemia. Study in general: Sorted CD4+ and CD8+ cells yielded DNA averaging roughly 3.3 ug. The study obtained 9 million to 13 million reads on average for CD4+ cells from healthy donors.

According to the study, genomic DNA was the template for TCR beta VDJ and CDR3 profiling. A single record per CDR3 protein comes from TCRdb applying MiXCR to the reads. The sample consists of under 250,000 distinct CDR3 sequences, almost 35% of them appearing once. The CDR3 runs to 16 residues. Trimming removed 1 base from V and 0 bases from J, with 13 bases in between. The germline gives CDR1 SGHRS, CDR2 YFSETQ. Findings and limits, study-wide: Patients and controls had in common 25 to 30 CD8+ CDR3 sequences.

The sequenced sample was sorted CD4+, CD8+, or CD8+CD57+ T cells (not recorded which) from PBMCs. The TCR sequence derives from a human donor in good health, serving as a control. This chain links TRBV5-1 with TRBJ1-1; the D is unclear. CDR3: CASSLSPSSMNTEAFF. Here the CDR3 DNA reads TGCGCCAGCAGCTTGTCTCCCAGCTCCATGAACACTGAAGCTTTCTTT.